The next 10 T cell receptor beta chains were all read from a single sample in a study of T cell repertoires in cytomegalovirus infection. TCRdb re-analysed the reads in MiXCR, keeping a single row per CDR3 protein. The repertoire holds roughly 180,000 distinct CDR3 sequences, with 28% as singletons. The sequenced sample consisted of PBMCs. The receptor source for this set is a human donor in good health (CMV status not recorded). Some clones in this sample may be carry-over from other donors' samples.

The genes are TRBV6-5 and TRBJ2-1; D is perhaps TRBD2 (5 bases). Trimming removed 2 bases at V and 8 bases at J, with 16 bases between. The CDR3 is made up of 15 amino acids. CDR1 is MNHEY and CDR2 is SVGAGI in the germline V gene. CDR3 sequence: CASSYRVGLPDEQFF. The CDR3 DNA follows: TGTGCCAGCAGTTACCGAGTCGGACTTCCGGATGAGCAGTTCTTC.

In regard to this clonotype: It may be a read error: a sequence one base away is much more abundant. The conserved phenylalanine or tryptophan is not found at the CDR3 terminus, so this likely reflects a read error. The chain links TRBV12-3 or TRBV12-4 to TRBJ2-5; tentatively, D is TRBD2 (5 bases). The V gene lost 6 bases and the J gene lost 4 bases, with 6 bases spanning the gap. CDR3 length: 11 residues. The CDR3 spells CASSEGETQYS. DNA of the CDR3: TGTGCCAGCAGCGAGGGAGAGACCCAGTACTCC.

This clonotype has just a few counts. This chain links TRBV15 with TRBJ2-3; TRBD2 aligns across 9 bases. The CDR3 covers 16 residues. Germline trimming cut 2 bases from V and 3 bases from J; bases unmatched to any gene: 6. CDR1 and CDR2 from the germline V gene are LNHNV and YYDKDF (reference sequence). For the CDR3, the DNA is TGTGCCACCAGCAGACGTAGCGGGGGAGGGACAGATACGCAGTATTTT. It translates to CATSRRSGGGTDTQYF.

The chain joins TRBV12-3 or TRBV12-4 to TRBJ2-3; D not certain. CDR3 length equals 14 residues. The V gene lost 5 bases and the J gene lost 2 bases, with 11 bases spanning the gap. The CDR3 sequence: CASSTYRYTDTQYF. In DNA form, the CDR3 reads TGTGCCAGCAGTACCTACAGATACACAGATACGCAGTATTTT.

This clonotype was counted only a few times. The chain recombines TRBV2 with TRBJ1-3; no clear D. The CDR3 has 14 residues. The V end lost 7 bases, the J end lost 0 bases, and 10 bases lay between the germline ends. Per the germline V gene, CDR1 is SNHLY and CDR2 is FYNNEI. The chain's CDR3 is CASTPTLSGNTIYF. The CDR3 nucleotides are TGTGCCAGCACCCCGACACTCTCTGGAAACACCATATATTTT.

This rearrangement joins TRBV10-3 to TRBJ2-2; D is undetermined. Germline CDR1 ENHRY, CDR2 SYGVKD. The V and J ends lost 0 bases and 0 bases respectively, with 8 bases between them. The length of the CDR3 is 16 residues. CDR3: CAISESMGTNTGELFF. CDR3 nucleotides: TGTGCCATCAGTGAGTCGATGGGTACGAACACCGGGGAGCTGTTTTTT.

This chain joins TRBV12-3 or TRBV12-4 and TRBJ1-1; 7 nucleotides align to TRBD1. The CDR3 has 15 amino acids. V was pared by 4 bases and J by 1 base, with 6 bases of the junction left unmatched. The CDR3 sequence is CASSSYRGPNTEAFF. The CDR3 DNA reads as TGTGCCAGCAGTTCCTACAGGGGACCGAACACTGAAGCTTTCTTT.

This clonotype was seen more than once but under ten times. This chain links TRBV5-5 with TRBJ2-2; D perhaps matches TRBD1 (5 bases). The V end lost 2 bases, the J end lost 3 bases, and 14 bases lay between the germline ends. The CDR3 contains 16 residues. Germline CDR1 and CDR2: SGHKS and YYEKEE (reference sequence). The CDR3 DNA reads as TGTGCCAGCAGCTTTCCCCTAGTAGGGGACACCGGGGAGCTGTTTTTT. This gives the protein CASSFPLVGDTGELFF.

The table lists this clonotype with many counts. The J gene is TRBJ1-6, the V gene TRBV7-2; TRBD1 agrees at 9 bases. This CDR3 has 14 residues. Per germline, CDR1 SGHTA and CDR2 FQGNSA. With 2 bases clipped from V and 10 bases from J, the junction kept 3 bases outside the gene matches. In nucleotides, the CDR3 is TGTGCCAGCAGCTTAAACAGGGGGCAATCACCCCTCCACTTT. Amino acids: CASSLNRGQSPLHF. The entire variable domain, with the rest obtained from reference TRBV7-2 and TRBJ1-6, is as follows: GAGVSQSPSNKVTEKGKDVELRCDPISGHTALYWYRQSLGQGLEFLIYFQGNSAPDKSGLPSDRFSAERTGGSVSTLTIQRTQQEDSAVYLCASSLNRGQSPLHFGNGTRLTVT.

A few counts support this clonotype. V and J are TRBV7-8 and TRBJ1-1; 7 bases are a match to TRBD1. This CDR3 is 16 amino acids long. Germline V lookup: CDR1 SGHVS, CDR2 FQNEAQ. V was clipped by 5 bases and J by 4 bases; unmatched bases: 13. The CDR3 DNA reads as TGTGCCAGCAGCCCTCGCTCCCGGCAGGGGGTCACTGAAGCTTTCTTT. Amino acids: CASSPRSRQGVTEAFF.